These T cell receptor beta chains were read from a single sample in a study of T cells in Graves' hyperthyroidism and ophthalmopathy. In TCRdb, the multiplex PCR reads were re-called with MiXCR into one record per CDR3 protein. The sample carries about 840,000 distinct CDR3 sequences, 38% recorded once. The sequenced sample was blood. Source of these receptors: a young man with Graves' hyperthyroidism. Each CDR3 is given with its conserved first and last residue. A D gene is named only where the DNA matches it firmly. Rows may omit the clone size; those that give it use once, few, many or a size class.

v_gene	d_gene	j_gene	abundance	CDR3aa	CDR3nt
TRBV19	TRBD1	TRBJ1-1	NA	CASTSDRVNTEAFF	TGTGCCAGTACCTCCGACAGGGTGAACACTGAAGCTTTCTTT
TRBV29-1	NA	TRBJ1-4	many	CSVEEGQEEKLFF	TGCAGCGTTGAAGAAGGGCAGGAAGAAAAACTGTTTTTT
TRBV9	NA	TRBJ1-5	NA	CASSEGDAGVETQHF	TGTGCCAGCAGCGAGGGGGATGCGGGGGTGGAGACCCAGCATTTT
TRBV7-3	NA	TRBJ2-1	NA	CASSLESGEQFF	TGTGCCAGCAGCCTTGAGAGCGGTGAGCAGTTCTTC
TRBV4-1	NA	TRBJ2-5	NA	CASSQEPQGSQVYF	TGCGCCAGCAGCCAGGAGCCTCAGGGGTCTCAAGTGTACTTC
TRBV2	TRBD2	TRBJ2-2	once	CASIGGLADNTGELFF	TGTGCCAGCATCGGGGGACTAGCGGACAACACCGGGGAGCTGTTTTTT
TRBV20-1	NA	TRBJ1-5	many	CSAQVRGTWNQPQHF	TGCAGTGCGCAAGTCAGGGGAACATGGAATCAGCCCCAGCATTTT
TRBV15	NA	TRBJ1-2	many	CATSRAPGGFGYGYTF	TGTGCCACCAGCAGAGCACCCGGGGGTTTCGGCTATGGCTACACCTTC
TRBV2	NA	TRBJ1-6	NA	CASSAFGRENSPLHF	TGTGCCAGCAGTGCATTCGGACGGGAAAATTCACCCCTCCACTTT
TRBV9	TRBD1	TRBJ1-4	NA	CASSTQGANEKLFF	TGTGCCAGCAGCACCCAGGGGGCTAATGAAAAACTGTTTTTT
TRBV27	TRBD1	TRBJ1-5	many	CASSLSGTDQPQHF	TGTGCCAGCAGTTTATCGGGGACAGATCAGCCCCAGCATTTT
TRBV6-5	TRBD1	TRBJ1-1	NA	CASPGTGAFF	TGTGCCAGTCCCGGGACAGGAGCTTTCTTT
TRBV20-1	NA	TRBJ1-1	many	CSARAGNGNTEAFF	TGCAGTGCTAGAGCGGGCAACGGGAACACTGAAGCTTTCTTT
TRBV2	NA	TRBJ1-4	once	CASSLTRDNPNEKLFF	TGTGCCAGCAGTTTAACAAGGGACAATCCAAATGAAAAACTGTTTTTT
TRBV24-1	NA	TRBJ2-2	many	CATSVSSRMSTGELFF	TGTGCCACCAGTGTTAGTTCAAGGATGTCCACCGGGGAGCTGTTTTTT
TRBV5-6	NA	TRBJ1-5	few	CASSWGGDVNSNQPQHF	TGTGCCAGCAGCTGGGGGGGGGACGTTAATAGCAATCAGCCCCAGCATTTT
TRBV4-1	NA	TRBJ1-6	NA	CASSQVLASPLHF	TGCGCCAGCAGCCAAGTGCTGGCTTCACCCCTCCACTTT
TRBV19	NA	TRBJ1-5	NA	CASSGTDYQPQHF	TGTGCCAGTAGCGGGACGGACTATCAGCCCCAGCATTTT
TRBV9	TRBD1	TRBJ1-5	NA	CASSTGQDETQHF	TGTGCCAGCAGCACGGGACAGGACGAGACCCAGCATTTT
TRBV7-9	TRBD1	TRBJ2-7	few	CASSWDRDRGHEQYF	TGTGCCAGCAGCTGGGACCGGGACAGGGGCCACGAGCAGTACTTC
TRBV9	TRBD1	TRBJ2-5	few	CASSLRGQGSQETQYF	TGTGCCAGCAGCCTCCGAGGACAGGGTTCCCAAGAGACCCAGTACTTC
TRBV15	NA	TRBJ2-7	many	CATSRGGRGDEQYF	TGTGCCACCAGCAGAGGAGGCAGGGGGGACGAGCAGTACTTC
TRBV4-1	NA	TRBJ2-5	many	CASSQEGETQYF	TGTGCCAGCAGCCAAGAAGGAGAGACCCAGTACTTC
TRBV2	NA	TRBJ2-2	many	CASRADGTGELFF	TGTGCCAGCAGGGCCGATGGCACCGGGGAGCTGTTTTTT
TRBV9	NA	TRBJ2-7	NA	CASSVDPGATYEQYF	TGTGCCAGCAGCGTAGACCCGGGAGCTACCTACGAGCAGTACTTC
TRBV9	NA	TRBJ2-5	NA	CASSQGLYQETQYF	TGTGCCAGCAGCCAAGGGTTGTACCAAGAGACCCAGTACTTC
TRBV6-2/TRBV6-3	NA	TRBJ1-2	NA	CASRPGDYGYTF	TGTGCCAGCCGCCCGGGGGACTATGGCTACACCTTC
TRBV12-3/TRBV12-4	TRBD2	TRBJ2-7	NA	CASGGGLASYEQYF	TGTGCCAGTGGGGGGGGACTAGCTTCCTACGAGCAGTACTTC
TRBV4-2	NA	TRBJ1-4	NA	CASSQDWANVREKLFF	TGTGCCAGCAGCCAAGATTGGGCCAACGTCCGAGAAAAACTGTTTTTT
TRBV29-1	TRBD2	TRBJ2-1	NA	CSVGTSGYNEQFF	TGCAGCGTAGGGACTAGCGGATACAATGAGCAGTTCTTC
TRBV3-1	NA	TRBJ1-2	NA	CASSQEFRHTPYGYTF	TGTGCCAGCAGCCAAGAATTCAGGCATACCCCGTATGGCTACACCTTC
TRBV4-1	NA	TRBJ1-2	once	CASSQIEGSGPNGYTF	TGCGCCAGCAGCCAAATAGAAGGATCAGGGCCGAATGGCTACACCTTC
TRBV20-1	NA	TRBJ2-7	NA	CSLGLRNYEQYF	TGCAGCTTAGGCCTTCGGAACTACGAGCAGTACTTC
TRBV27	NA	TRBJ1-2	NA	CVSSLGQHYGYTF	TGTGTCAGCAGTTTAGGACAGCACTATGGCTACACCTTC
TRBV10-3	NA	TRBJ1-3	NA	CASSEGRLKTIYF	TGTGCCAGCAGTGAAGGCAGGTTAAAAACCATATATTTT